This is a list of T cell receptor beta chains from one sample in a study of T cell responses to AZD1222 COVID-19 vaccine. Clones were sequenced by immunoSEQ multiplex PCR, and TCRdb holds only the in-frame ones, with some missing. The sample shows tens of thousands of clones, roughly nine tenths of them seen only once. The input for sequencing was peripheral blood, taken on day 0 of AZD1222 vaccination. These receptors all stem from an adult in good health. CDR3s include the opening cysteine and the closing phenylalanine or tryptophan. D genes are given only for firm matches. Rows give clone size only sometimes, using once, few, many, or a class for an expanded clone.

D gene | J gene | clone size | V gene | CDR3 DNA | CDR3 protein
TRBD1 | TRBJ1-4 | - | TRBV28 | TGTGCCAGCATTGGACAGGCACCTGGGGAGAAACTGTTTTTT | CASIGQAPGEKLFF
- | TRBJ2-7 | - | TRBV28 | TGTGCCAGCAGCTGGGACACGCCCTACGAGCAGTACTTC | CASSWDTPYEQYF
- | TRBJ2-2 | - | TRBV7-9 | TGTGCCAGCAGCTTAAGCAGGGAGAACACCGGGGAGCTGTTTTTT | CASSLSRENTGELFF
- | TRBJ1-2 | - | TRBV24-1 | TGTGCCACCAGTGACCCACATTGGGGCTACACCTTC | CATSDPHWGYTF
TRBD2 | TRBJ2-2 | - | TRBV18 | TGTGCCAGCTCACCACCGGTGAGCGGGAGTGGGACCGGGGAGCTGTTTTTT | CASSPPVSGSGTGELFF
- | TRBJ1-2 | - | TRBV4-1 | TGCGCCAGCAGCCCCCTGGGGACCTCGAGGTATGGCTACACCTTC | CASSPLGTSRYGYTF
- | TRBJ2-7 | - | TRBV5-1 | TGCGCCAGCAGCTTCGAGGGCCCCTACGAGCAGTACTTC | CASSFEGPYEQYF
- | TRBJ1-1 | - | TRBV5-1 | TGCGCCAGCAGCTTACAAATGAACACTGAAGCTTTCTTT | CASSLQMNTEAFF
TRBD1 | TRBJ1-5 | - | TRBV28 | TGTGCCTCGGGGGACAGGGGATATAGCAATCAGCCCCAGCATTTT | CASGDRGYSNQPQHF
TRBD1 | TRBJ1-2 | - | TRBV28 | TGTGCCACCAGGGACAGGGGCTATGGCTACACCTTC | CATRDRGYGYTF
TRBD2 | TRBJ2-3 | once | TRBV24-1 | TGTGCCACCAGTGAATGGAGGAGCGGGAGGGCAGATACGCAGTATTTT | CATSEWRSGRADTQYF
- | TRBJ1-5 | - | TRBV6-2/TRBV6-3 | TGTGCCAGCAGTTACTCGACGGGACAGCCCCAGCATTTT | CASSYSTGQPQHF
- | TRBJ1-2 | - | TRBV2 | TGTGCCAGCAGTTTGGTTGGGTCCTATGGCTACACCTTC | CASSLVGSYGYTF
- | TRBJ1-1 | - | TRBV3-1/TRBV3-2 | TGTGCCAGCAGCCAGCCAGGGCGAGGGACTGAAGCTTTCTTT | CASSQPGRGTEAFF
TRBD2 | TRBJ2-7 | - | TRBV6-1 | TGTGCCAGCAGTGGGGGACTAGCGGGAGGGCCAAAGGGAGAGCCCTACGAGCAGTACTTC | CASSGGLAGGPKGEPYEQYF
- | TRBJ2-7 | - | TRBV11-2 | TGTGCCAGCAGCTTAGTTGGGGCAGGGGATTCCGAGCAGTACTTC | CASSLVGAGDSEQYF
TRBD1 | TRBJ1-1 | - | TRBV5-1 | TGCGCCAGCAGCGGGAACAGGGGGCAGAGCACTGAAGCTTTCTTT | CASSGNRGQSTEAFF
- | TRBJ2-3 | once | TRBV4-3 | TGCGCCAGCAGCCAAGATTATGCGGGACCCACAGATACGCAGTATTTT | CASSQDYAGPTDTQYF
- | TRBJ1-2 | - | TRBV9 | TGTGCCAGCAGCACCGGGGGGGGGACTGGGGGCTACACCTTC | CASSTGGGTGGYTF
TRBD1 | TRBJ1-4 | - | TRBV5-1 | TGCGCCAGCAGCGCGACAGGGTCGGGTGAAAAACTGTTTTTT | CASSATGSGEKLFF